This passage covers 12 T cell receptor beta chains from one sample sequenced in a study of long-term antiretroviral therapy in people with HIV. A v3.0 immunoSEQ assay was performed at survey level. The data were produced by immunoSEQ multiplex PCR, yet TCRdb's version contains in-frame clones alone and is incomplete. The sample has roughly 20,000 clones; roughly 86% are singletons. The starting material was unsorted PBMCs, obtained 0.5 years after starting antiretroviral therapy. These receptors all stem from a man aged 40-49 years with HIV.

The V and J genes are TRBV5-1 and TRBJ1-1; D gene uncertain. V lost 1 base and J 4 bases, leaving 17 bases between the germline ends. Germline CDR1 reads SGHRS; CDR2 reads YFSETQ. The CDR3 sequence is 16 residues long. The CDR3 DNA is TGCGCCAGCAGCTTGTGGGCAGGTCTCGATAGCACTGAAGCTTTCTTT. Its translation is CASSLWAGLDSTEAFF.

This clone was seen a single time. The chain employs TRBV7-9 and TRBJ1-1, with 9 bases fitting TRBD1. The CDR3 contains 14 residues. CDR1 and CDR2 from the germline V gene are SEHNR and FQNEAQ (reference sequence). V lost 4 bases and J lost 6; bases outside the gene matches: 6. CDR3 loop: CASSWTQGASEAFF. In nucleotides, the CDR3 is TGTGCCAGCAGCTGGACACAGGGGGCTTCTGAAGCTTTCTTT.

The V call is TRBV7-3, the J call TRBJ1-3; D possibly corresponds to TRBD1 (5 bases). Germline CDR1 and CDR2: SGHTA and FQGTGA. The CDR3 runs to 15 residues. The V end was cut by 2 bases, the J end by 3 bases, with 11 bases between. CDR3 sequence (DNA): TGTGCCAGCAGCTTATCTGGGGGATATGGAAACACCATATATTTT. Translating gives CASSLSGGYGNTIYF. The full variable domain, rest sourced from reference TRBV7-3 and TRBJ1-3, is GAGVSQTPSNKVTEKGKYVELRCDPISGHTALYWYRQSLGQGPEFLIYFQGTGAADDSGLPNDRFFAVRPEGSVSTLKIQRTERGDSAVYLCASSLSGGYGNTIYFGEGSWLTVV.

This clone was seen a handful of times. DNA of the CDR3: TGTGCCAGTAGTATAAAAATGCTAGACCCCTACGAGCAGTACTTC. It is translated as CASSIKMLDPYEQYF. The rearrangement joins TRBV19 to TRBJ2-7; no definite D call. The CDR3 is 15 amino acids. The germline V and J ends were trimmed by 2 bases and 2 bases, with 13 bases remaining between them. The germline V gene has CDR1 LNHDA and CDR2 SQIVND (reference sequence).

The V gene is TRBV10-1, the J gene TRBJ2-7, with unresolved D. Germline V gene sequence: CDR1 WNHNN, CDR2 SYGVQD (reference sequence). The V end was cut by 8 bases, the J end by 6 bases, with 14 bases between. The CDR3 runs to 12 residues. The CDR3 nucleotides are TGCGCCAGCGGACCCCGTTCGAGCGAGCAGTACTTC. Protein product: CASGPRSSEQYF.

This sequence joins TRBV5-4 and TRBJ2-3, with D hard to call. Germline CDR1 SGHNT, CDR2 YYREEE (reference sequence). The CDR3 has 15 residues. V was cut by 0 bases and J by 2 bases, with 10 bases left in between. The CDR3 spells CASSLEGSTTDTQYF. The CDR3 DNA reads as TGTGCCAGCAGCTTGGAGGGATCGACCACAGATACGCAGTATTTT.

The chain uses TRBV11-1 and TRBJ2-7; D gene uncertain. With 1 base removed from V and 2 bases from J, the gap between germline ends came to 9 bases. The CDR3 has 14 amino acids. Germline V gene sequence: CDR1 SGHAT, CDR2 FQDESV (reference sequence). Here the CDR3 reads CASSLGRVPYEQYF. The DNA of the CDR3 is TGTGCCAGCAGCTTAGGCAGAGTCCCCTACGAGCAGTACTTC. Variable domain in full (rest from reference TRBV11-1 and TRBJ2-7): EAEVAQSPRYKITEKSQAVAFWCDPISGHATLYWYRQILGQGPELLVQFQDESVVDDSQLPKDRFSAERLKGVDSTLKIQPAELGDSAMYLCASSLGRVPYEQYFGPGTRLTVT.

The chain couples TRBV6-1 to TRBJ2-7; 7 bases line up with TRBD2. This CDR3 has 14 residues. V trimming: 8 bases; J trimming: 1 base; junction bases outside the gene matches: 8. The germline gives CDR1 MNHNS, CDR2 SASEGT. CDR3 bases: TGTGCCAGCGTCGGGCGGGAGCGTTCCTACGAGCAGTACTTC. It codes for CASVGRERSYEQYF.

This chain joins TRBV25-1 and TRBJ2-7; D not certain. Germline V gives CDR1 MGHDK, CDR2 SYGVNS. Trimming shortened V by 6 bases and J by 2 bases, and 8 bases separated the two germline ends. The CDR3 consists of 12 residues. The CDR3 nucleotides read TGTGCCAGCAGGCGGTTAACCTACGAGCAGTACTTC. Translated, it gives CASRRLTYEQYF.

The rearrangement links TRBV6-5 to TRBJ2-3; 9 nucleotides agree with TRBD2. The V segment lost 4 bases and the J segment 2 bases; nucleotides outside the gene matches: 7. This CDR3 comprises 16 residues. Germline lookup yields CDR1 MNHEY and CDR2 SVGAGI. As DNA, the CDR3 is TGTGCCAGCAGTTGGTCGCGGGAGGGCCCCACAGATACGCAGTATTTT. It yields the protein CASSWSREGPTDTQYF.

The chain recombines TRBV5-1 with TRBJ2-1; 12 positions match TRBD2. Trimming removed 4 bases from V and 7 bases from J; junction bases left unmatched: 3. The CDR3 length is 14 residues. Germline values: CDR1 SGHRS, CDR2 YFSETQ. The CDR3 region has the DNA TGCGCCAGCAGCCCGGGACTAGCGGGTAATGAGCAGTTCTTC. This translates into CASSPGLAGNEQFF.

About this clone itself: At one end, the junction sequence differs from germline, possibly due to a read error. This rearrangement joins TRBV5-6 to TRBJ1-2, with D perhaps matching TRBD1 (6 bases). The CDR3 length is 10 residues. The germline V gene encodes CDR1 SGHDT and CDR2 YYEEEE. CDR3 coding DNA: TGTGCCAGCAGCTTGGAGCGGCAGGGGTTC. This encodes CASSLERQGF.